The sequence of this TCR beta chain was determined in a study of T cell changes during pregnancy in multiple sclerosis. This CDR3 has 13 residues. Losses at the gene ends were 3 bases for V and 5 bases for J; bases not matched to a gene: 4. Germline V lookup: CDR1 MNHEY, CDR2 SMNVEV (reference sequence). Libraries were prepared by immunoSEQ multiplex PCR; TCRdb keeps only in-frame clonotypes and omits some of them. Here the sample spans more than 55,000 clones, 90% being singletons. Sequences were derived from peripheral blood, sampled in the first trimester of pregnancy. The receptor comes from a female donor in good health, enrolled as a control in a pregnancy study. J is TRBJ2-7 and V is TRBV27; 7 positions match TRBD1. The CDR3 coding sequence is TGTGCCAGCAGTTTTATTACAGGGGACGAGCAGTACTTC. Its translation is CASSFITGDEQYF.